The entry below describes one T cell receptor beta chain. Antigen specificity is unknown. A read error may be the cause here, since a much bigger clone is one base away. This sample was taken from a study of immune heterogeneity within non-small cell lung tumors. With roughly 600 ng used per sample, the template was genomic DNA from bulk tumor. From each primary tumor, several far-apart biopsies were obtained during surgery. The study enrolled patients with untreated, newly diagnosed non-small cell lung cancer who underwent curative surgery. Newly diagnosed non-small cell lung cancer patients undergoing curative-intent surgery served as donors. CDR3 size: 16 residues. The ends lost 5 bases at V and 3 bases at J; junction bases unmatched: 10. Looked up from germline, CDR1 is SQVTM and CDR2 is ANQGSEA. Points from the study as a whole: Clonotypes of T-cell receptor beta found at high frequency were largely distinct between individual patients.

Multiplex PCR amplified TCR beta CDR3 with 32 V and 13 J primers. TCRdb used MiXCR to reprocess the multiplex PCR reads, holding one entry per CDR3 protein. The table shows 21,000 or so distinct CDR3 sequences, with approximately 30% occurring only once. The receptor was isolated from a man in his forties with non-small cell lung cancer. V is TRBV29-1 and J is TRBJ2-1, with 10 positions matching TRBD2. The specimen was lung tumor tissue. The CDR3 sequence: CSVPPGGLAYYNEQFF. The CDR3 DNA reads as TGCAGCGTTCCCCCAGGGGGACTAGCGTACTACAATGAGCAGTTCTTC.